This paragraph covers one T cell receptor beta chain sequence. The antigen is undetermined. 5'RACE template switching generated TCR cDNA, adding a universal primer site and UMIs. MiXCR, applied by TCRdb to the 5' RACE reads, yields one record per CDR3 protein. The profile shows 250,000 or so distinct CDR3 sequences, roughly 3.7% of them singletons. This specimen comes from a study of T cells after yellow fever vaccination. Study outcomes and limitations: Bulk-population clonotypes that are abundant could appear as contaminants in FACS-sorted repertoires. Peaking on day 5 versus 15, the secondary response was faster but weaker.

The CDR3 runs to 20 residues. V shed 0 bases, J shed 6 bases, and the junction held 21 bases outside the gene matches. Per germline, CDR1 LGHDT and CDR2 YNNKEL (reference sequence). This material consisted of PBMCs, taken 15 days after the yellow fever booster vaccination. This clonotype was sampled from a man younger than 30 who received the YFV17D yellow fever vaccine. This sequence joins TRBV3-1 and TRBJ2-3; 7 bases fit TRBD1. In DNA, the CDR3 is TGTGCCAGCAGCCAAGAGTACAGGGGCGGACTGAGCGAACCCGGGGATACGCAGTATTTT. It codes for CASSQEYRGGLSEPGDTQYF.